This TCR beta chain was sequenced in a study of OX40 agonist ivuxolimab in advanced cancers. Study-wide context: Partial responses were achieved by three patients: one hepatocellular carcinoma, two cutaneous melanoma. Broader study findings: CD4+ and CD8+ blood T cells expanded clonally by week 6 at 0.1 to 3.0 mg/kg. CD8+ T cells were the subset that, on average, had more expanded clones than CD4+.

Worth noting for this clone: What it binds is unknown.

Measured with immunoSEQ multiplex PCR; TCRdb has only the in-frame clones, and not every one. Here the sample spans about 61,000 clones, about four fifths being singletons. Between the trimmed V and J ends, which lost 5 bases and 5 bases, there was a span of 22 bases. This CDR3 has 16 amino acids. Germline CDR1 is SGHTA and CDR2 is FQGNSA. Systemic immunosuppression or autoimmune disease history was grounds to exclude patients. The genes are TRBV7-2 and TRBJ2-7; possibly TRBD1 or TRBD2 for D (5 bases each). Sequences were derived from CD4+ or CD8+ T cells sorted from blood, sampled in a trial of the OX40 agonist ivuxolimab. This sequence originates from an adult with an advanced solid tumor such as melanoma, head and neck, liver or kidney cancer. CDR3 loop: CASSLTRDRGNDEQYF. The CDR3 region has the DNA TGTGCCAGCAGCCTCACACGTGACAGAGGGAACGACGAGCAGTACTTC.